These T cell receptor beta chains were read from a single sample in a study of blood T cell repertoires in COVID-19. Sequencing used immunoSEQ multiplex PCR; TCRdb keeps in-frame clones, though not all of them. The sample lists around 440,000 clones, around 89% occurring once. Sequenced material: peripheral blood. These receptors were obtained from a woman in her 50s with COVID-19, enrolled during active disease. The CDR3 runs from the conserved cysteine through the conserved F or W. The D gene is left open where the match is weak. Some rows have no size entry. The others give once, few or many, or a class for an expanded clone.

v_gene: TRBV9
j_gene: TRBJ2-1
len: 16
d_gene: .
abundance: .
CDR3nt: TGTGCCAGCAGCGTAGGCGGGGGCTTCTCCTACAATGAGCAGTTCTTC
CDR3aa: CASSVGGGFSYNEQFF

v_gene: TRBV6-6
j_gene: TRBJ1-1
len: 17
d_gene: TRBD1
abundance: .
CDR3nt: TGTGCCAGCAGTCCAAGGGTAGAAGGGACAGGGGACACTGAAGCTTTCTTT
CDR3aa: CASSPRVEGTGDTEAFF

v_gene: TRBV7-9
j_gene: TRBJ1-1
len: 15
d_gene: .
abundance: few
CDR3nt: TGTGCCAGCAGCTTAGCGTACGGGGGGGAGACTGAAGCTTTCTTT
CDR3aa: CASSLAYGGETEAFF

v_gene: TRBV28
j_gene: TRBJ1-1
len: 14
d_gene: .
abundance: .
CDR3nt: TGTGCCAGCAGTTTGACGACAGTGGATACTGAAGCTTTCTTT
CDR3aa: CASSLTTVDTEAFF

v_gene: TRBV28
j_gene: TRBJ1-3
len: 16
d_gene: TRBD1
abundance: .
CDR3nt: TGTGCCAGCAGTTTGGACAGGGAAGTTTACGGAAACACCATATATTTT
CDR3aa: CASSLDREVYGNTIYF

v_gene: TRBV3-1/TRBV3-2
j_gene: TRBJ2-1
len: 15
d_gene: .
abundance: .
CDR3nt: TGTGCCAGCAGCCAAGATTCGCTAGTTCGGTCCCCCCAGTTCTTC
CDR3aa: CASSQDSLVRSPQFF

v_gene: TRBV3-1/TRBV3-2
j_gene: TRBJ2-7
len: 18
d_gene: TRBD2
abundance: .
CDR3nt: TGTGCCAGCAGCCAAGATGACTTACTAGCTAGCGGGGAGGACGAGCAGTACTTC
CDR3aa: CASSQDDLLASGEDEQYF

v_gene: TRBV2
j_gene: TRBJ1-1
len: 14
d_gene: .
abundance: .
CDR3nt: TGTGCCAGCAGCACCAGCAGGGTTTTCCCTGAAGCTTTCTTT
CDR3aa: CASSTSRVFPEAFF

v_gene: TRBV18
j_gene: TRBJ2-7
len: 13
d_gene: .
abundance: few
CDR3nt: TGTGCCAGCTCACCAGTCCCTGGCGGGGAGCAGTACTTC
CDR3aa: CASSPVPGGEQYF

v_gene: TRBV5-6
j_gene: TRBJ2-2
len: 14
d_gene: .
abundance: many
CDR3nt: TGTGCCAGCAGCTTGACCGGGGGCACCGGGGAGCTGTTTTTT
CDR3aa: CASSLTGGTGELFF

v_gene: TRBV5-5
j_gene: TRBJ1-2
len: 14
d_gene: .
abundance: once
CDR3nt: TGTGCCAGCAGCTTACAGGCAAGGTTCTATGGCTACACCTTC
CDR3aa: CASSLQARFYGYTF

v_gene: TRBV12-3/TRBV12-4
j_gene: TRBJ1-2
len: 13
d_gene: .
abundance: .
CDR3nt: TGTGCCAGCAGTAGGGAGAGCGGCTATGGCTACACCTTC
CDR3aa: CASSRESGYGYTF

v_gene: TRBV27
j_gene: TRBJ2-7
len: 18
d_gene: TRBD2
abundance: .
CDR3nt: TGTGCCAGCAGTTTGTACGGGGGGGAGGGAACTGTAGTATTCGAGCAGTACTTC
CDR3aa: CASSLYGGEGTVVFEQYF

v_gene: TRBV7-2
j_gene: TRBJ2-1
len: 15
d_gene: .
abundance: .
CDR3nt: TGTGCCAGCAGCTTAGGTGGTAGCGGCCCCAATGAGCAGTTCTTC
CDR3aa: CASSLGGSGPNEQFF

v_gene: TRBV6-5
j_gene: TRBJ2-5
len: 12
d_gene: .
abundance: .
CDR3nt: TGTGCCAGCAGCAGGGGGAGGGAGACCCAGTACTTC
CDR3aa: CASSRGRETQYF

v_gene: TRBV10-3
j_gene: TRBJ1-3
len: 16
d_gene: .
abundance: .
CDR3nt: TGTGCCATCAGTGAGTCGGGGCAGGGTGCCGGAAACACCATATATTTT
CDR3aa: CAISESGQGAGNTIYF

v_gene: TRBV19
j_gene: TRBJ1-6
len: 13
d_gene: TRBD1
abundance: .
CDR3nt: TGTGCCAGTAGTACCCAGGGGGATTCACCCCTCCACTTT
CDR3aa: CASSTQGDSPLHF

v_gene: TRBV5-1
j_gene: TRBJ2-5
len: 15
d_gene: .
abundance: .
CDR3nt: TGCGCCAGCAGCCAACAGACCGGGGAACAAGAGACCCAGTACTTC
CDR3aa: CASSQQTGEQETQYF

v_gene: TRBV10-3
j_gene: TRBJ1-1
len: 14
d_gene: .
abundance: few
CDR3nt: TGTGCCATCAGTGAGTCGGGAGCGAACACTGAAGCTTTCTTT
CDR3aa: CAISESGANTEAFF

v_gene: TRBV10-1
j_gene: TRBJ2-2
len: 18
d_gene: .
abundance: .
CDR3nt: TGCGCCAGCAGTTCCCAGCGGCGGGGGCTCCCGAACACCGGGGAGCTGTTTTTT
CDR3aa: CASSSQRRGLPNTGELFF